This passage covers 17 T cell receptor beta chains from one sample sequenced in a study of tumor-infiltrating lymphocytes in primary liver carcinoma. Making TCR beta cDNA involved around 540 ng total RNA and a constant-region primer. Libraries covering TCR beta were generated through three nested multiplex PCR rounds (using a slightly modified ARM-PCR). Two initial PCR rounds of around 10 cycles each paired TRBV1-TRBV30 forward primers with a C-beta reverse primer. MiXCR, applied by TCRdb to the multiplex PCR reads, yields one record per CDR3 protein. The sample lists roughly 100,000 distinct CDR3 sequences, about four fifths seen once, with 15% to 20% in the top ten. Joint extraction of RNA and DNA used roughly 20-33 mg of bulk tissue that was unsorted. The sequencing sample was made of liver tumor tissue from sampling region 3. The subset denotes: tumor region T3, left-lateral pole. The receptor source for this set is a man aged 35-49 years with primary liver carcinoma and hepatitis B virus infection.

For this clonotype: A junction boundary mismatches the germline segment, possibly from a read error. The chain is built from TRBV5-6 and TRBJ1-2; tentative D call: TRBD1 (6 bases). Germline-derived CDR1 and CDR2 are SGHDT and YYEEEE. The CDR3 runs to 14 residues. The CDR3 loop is CASNRNRDDYGYTF. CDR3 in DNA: TGTGCCAGCAATCGGAACAGGGACGACTATGGTTACACCTTC.

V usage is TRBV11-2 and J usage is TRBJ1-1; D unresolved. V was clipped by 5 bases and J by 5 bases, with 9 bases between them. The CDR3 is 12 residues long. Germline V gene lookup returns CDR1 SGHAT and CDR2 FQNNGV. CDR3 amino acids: CASSAIWTEAFF. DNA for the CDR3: TGTGCCAGCAGCGCAATTTGGACTGAAGCTTTCTTT.

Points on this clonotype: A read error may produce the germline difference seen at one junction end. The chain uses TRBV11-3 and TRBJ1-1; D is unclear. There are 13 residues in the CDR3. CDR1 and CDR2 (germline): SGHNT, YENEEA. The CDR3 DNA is TGTGGCAACAGCTTAGAAAGGGATACTGAAGGTTTCTTT. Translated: CGNSLERDTEGFF.

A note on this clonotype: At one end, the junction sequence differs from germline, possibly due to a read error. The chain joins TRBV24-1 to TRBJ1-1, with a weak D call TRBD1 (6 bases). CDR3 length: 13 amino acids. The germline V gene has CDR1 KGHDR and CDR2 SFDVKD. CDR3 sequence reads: CDTSNGGFTEALF. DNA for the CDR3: TGTGACACCAGTAATGGGGGCTTTACCGAAGCTTTATTT.

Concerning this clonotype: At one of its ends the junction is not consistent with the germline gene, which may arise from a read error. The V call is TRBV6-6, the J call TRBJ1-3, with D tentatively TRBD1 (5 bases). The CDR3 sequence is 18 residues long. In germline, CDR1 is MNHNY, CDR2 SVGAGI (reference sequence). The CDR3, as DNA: TGCGCCAGCAGTTACTCGGGCACAGGAAAAAACTCTGGAAACACCATATATTTT. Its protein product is CASSYSGTGKNSGNTIYF.

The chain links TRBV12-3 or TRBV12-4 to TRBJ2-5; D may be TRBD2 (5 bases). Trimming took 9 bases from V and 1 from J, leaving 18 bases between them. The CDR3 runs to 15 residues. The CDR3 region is CASNRDSTFQETQYF. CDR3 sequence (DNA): TGTGCCAGTAATCGGGATAGCACCTTCCAAGAGACCCAGTACTTC.

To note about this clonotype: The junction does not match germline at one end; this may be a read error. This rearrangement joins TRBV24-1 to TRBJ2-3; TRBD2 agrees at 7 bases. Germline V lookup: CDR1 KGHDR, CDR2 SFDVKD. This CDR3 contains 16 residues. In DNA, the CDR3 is TGTACCACCAGTGGGAGGGGAACGACTAGCACAGGTACGCAGTATTTT. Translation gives CTTSGRGTTSTGTQYF.

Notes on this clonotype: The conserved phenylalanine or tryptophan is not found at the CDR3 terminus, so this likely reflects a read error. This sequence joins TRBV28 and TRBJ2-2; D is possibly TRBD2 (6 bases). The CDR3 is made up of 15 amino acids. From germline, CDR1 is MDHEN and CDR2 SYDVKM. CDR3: CASSRNLGGTGKLFS. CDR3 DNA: TGTGCCAGCAGTCGGAATTTGGGGGGAACCGGGAAGCTGTTTTCT.

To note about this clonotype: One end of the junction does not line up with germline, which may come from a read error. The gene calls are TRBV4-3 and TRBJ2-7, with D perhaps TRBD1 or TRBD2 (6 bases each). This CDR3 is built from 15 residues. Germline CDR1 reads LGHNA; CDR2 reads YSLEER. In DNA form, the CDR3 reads TGCGCCAGCATCCAAGATAGGGGGACGGGAGACGAGCGGTACTTC. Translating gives CASIQDRGTGDERYF.

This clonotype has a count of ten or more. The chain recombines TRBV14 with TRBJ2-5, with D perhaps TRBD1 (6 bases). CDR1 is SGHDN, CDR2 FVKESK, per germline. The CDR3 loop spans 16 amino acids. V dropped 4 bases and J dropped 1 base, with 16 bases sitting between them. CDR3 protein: CASSRAGTPIQETQYF. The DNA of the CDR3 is TGTGCCAGCAGCCGCGCAGGGACACCAATCCAAGAGACCCAGTACTTC.

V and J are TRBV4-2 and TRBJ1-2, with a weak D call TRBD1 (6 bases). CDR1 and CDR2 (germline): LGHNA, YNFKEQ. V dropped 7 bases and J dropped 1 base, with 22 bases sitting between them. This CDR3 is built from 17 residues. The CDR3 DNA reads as TGTGCCAGCACACAAGAAACCGCCCAGGGGCTTAACTATGGCTACACCTTC. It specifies CASTQETAQGLNYGYTF.

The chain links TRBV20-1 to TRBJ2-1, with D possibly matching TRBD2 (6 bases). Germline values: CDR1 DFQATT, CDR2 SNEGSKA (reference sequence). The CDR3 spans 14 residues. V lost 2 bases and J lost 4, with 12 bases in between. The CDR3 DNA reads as TGCAGTGCTAGACGACTAGAGATTTACAATGAGCAGTTCTTC. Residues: CSARRLEIYNEQFF.

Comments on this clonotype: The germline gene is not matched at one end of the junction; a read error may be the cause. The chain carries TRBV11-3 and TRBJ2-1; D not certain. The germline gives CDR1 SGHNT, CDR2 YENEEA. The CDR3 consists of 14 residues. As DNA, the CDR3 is TGTGTCAGCAGCTTAGGCGTCTCGAACAATGAGCTGTTATTC. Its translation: CVSSLGVSNNELLF. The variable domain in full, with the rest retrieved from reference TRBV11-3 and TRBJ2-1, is EAGVVQSPRYKIIEKKQPVAFWCNPISGHNTLYWYLQNLGQGPELLIRYENEEAVDDSQLPKDRFSAERLKGVDSTLKIQPAELGDSAVYLCVSSLGVSNNELLFGPGTRLTVL.

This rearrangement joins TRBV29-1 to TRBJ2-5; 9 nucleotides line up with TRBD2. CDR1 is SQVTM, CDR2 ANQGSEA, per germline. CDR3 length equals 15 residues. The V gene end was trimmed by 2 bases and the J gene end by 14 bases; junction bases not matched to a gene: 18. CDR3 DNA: TGCAGCGTTGAACTTGCGGGAGGGCCTGGTGAGATCCAATACTTC. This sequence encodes CSVELAGGPGEIQYF.

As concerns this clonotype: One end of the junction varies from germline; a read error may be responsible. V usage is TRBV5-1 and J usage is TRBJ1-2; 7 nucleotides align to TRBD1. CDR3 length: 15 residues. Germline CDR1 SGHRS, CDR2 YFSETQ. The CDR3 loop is CTSSLDPGTAYGNTF. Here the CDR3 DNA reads TGCACCAGCAGCTTGGACCCCGGGACAGCGTATGGCAACACCTTC.

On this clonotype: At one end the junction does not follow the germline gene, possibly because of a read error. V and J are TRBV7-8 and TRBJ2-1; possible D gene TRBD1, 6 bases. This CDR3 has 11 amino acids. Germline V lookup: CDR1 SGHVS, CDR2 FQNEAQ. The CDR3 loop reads CVSSPEQGLFF. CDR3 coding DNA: TGTGTCAGCAGCCCTGAACAGGGTCTATTCTTC.

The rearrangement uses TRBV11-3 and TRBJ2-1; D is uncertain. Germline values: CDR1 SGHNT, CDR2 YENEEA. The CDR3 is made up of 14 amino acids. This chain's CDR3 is CGSNLGVSNNEQFF. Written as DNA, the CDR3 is TGTGGCAGTAACTTAGGCGTCTCGAACAATGAGCAGTTCTTC. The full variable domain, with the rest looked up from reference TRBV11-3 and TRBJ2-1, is EAGVVQSPRYKIIEKKQPVAFWCNPISGHNTLYWYLQNLGQGPELLIRYENEEAVDDSQLPKDRFSAERLKGVDSTLKIQPAELGDSAVYLCGSNLGVSNNEQFFGPGTRLTVL.